Below, one TCR beta chain is given with its context. Its antigen is not identified. When the RNA was reverse transcribed, random hexamers were used with an input of about 0.5 to 1 ug. immunoSEQ multiplex PCR amplified TCR beta CDR3 across 54 Vbeta, 13 Jbeta. Via MiXCR, TCRdb re-called the immunoSEQ multiplex PCR reads, giving one row per CDR3 protein. This sample carries more than 95,000 distinct CDR3 sequences, around 95% of them seen once, and the ten largest clones take over 0.07%. These data originate in a study of CD8 T cells in Susac syndrome. Study-wide results and caveats: That the number of individuals in its TCR sequencing and HLA analysis was relatively small was acknowledged by the study.

This CDR3 spans 18 amino acids. Germline V gene data show CDR1 as SGHDN and CDR2 as FVKESK. Trimming removed 4 bases at V and 0 bases at J, with 19 bases between. The authors sequenced TCR beta from blood CD8+ and CD4+ T cells. TEMRA cells were FACS-enriched, with CD8+ and CD4+ T cells isolated negatively. V gene TRBV14 combines with J gene TRBJ2-4, with D perhaps matching TRBD1 or TRBD2 (5 bases each). The sequence was collected from a human donor in good health. What was sequenced was CD4+ T cells from PBMCs. The CDR3 loop is CASSRRDGESLAKNIQYF. CDR3 nucleotides: TGTGCCAGCAGCCGAAGGGACGGCGAGAGTCTAGCCAAAAACATTCAGTACTTC.